What follows is one TCR beta chain and its context. The data were taken from a study of blood T cell repertoires in COVID-19. Study as a whole: The study drew acute and convalescent COVID-19 samples from the United States, Italy and Spain. The analysed material was cDNA or gDNA that came from T cells, B-cell-depleted T cells, or PBMCs.

Source study methods: Scientists estimated how many nucleated cells there were by amplifying reference gene primers. Here immunoSEQ multiplex PCR was the method, and the copy in TCRdb shows in-frame clones only, minus some. Clonal size and the V and J genes are those of that table, whereas D and trimming came from the DNA. The sample lists around 380,000 clones; about 80% were seen once. The CDR3 consists of 16 residues. With 1 base clipped from V and 8 bases from J, the junction kept 8 bases outside the gene matches. The germline CDR1 and CDR2 sequences are LGHDT and YNNKEL (reference sequence). What was sequenced was peripheral blood. This clonotype was obtained from a human donor with acute or convalescent COVID-19. The donor label of this sample is uncertain. The V and J genes are TRBV3-1 (or the pseudogene TRBV3-2) and TRBJ2-1; 10 bases agree with TRBD2. DNA for the CDR3: TGTGCCAGCAGCCAAGCTAGCGGGAGTTTTGTTGATGAGCAGTTCTTC. The encoded protein is CASSQASGSFVDEQFF.